A selection of T cell receptor beta chains follows, all from one sample in a study of CD8+ T cells in alopecia areata. The method was immunoSEQ multiplex PCR; TCRdb's version includes in-frame clones alone and lacks a portion of them. The sample lists some 150,000 clones; approximately 70% were seen once. Sample: CD8+ T cells sorted from blood, taken at week 0. The receptor source for this set is a human donor with alopecia areata. Both conserved end residues are part of each CDR3. The order of the fields is CDR3 protein, CDR3 DNA, D gene, V gene, J gene, clone size. A D gene is named only where the DNA matches it firmly. Rows may omit the clone size; those that give it use once, few, many or a size class.

CDR3aa: CASLGDTQYF
CDR3nt: TGTGCCAGCTTGGGAGATACGCAGTATTTT
d_gene: .
v_gene: TRBV7-9
j_gene: TRBJ2-3
abundance: once

CDR3aa: CASRGGETQYF
CDR3nt: TGTGCCAGCAGGGGCGGGGAGACCCAGTACTTC
d_gene: .
v_gene: TRBV7-9
j_gene: TRBJ2-5
abundance: .

CDR3aa: CASSLSGNQPQHF
CDR3nt: TGTGCCAGCAGCCTTTCGGGCAATCAGCCCCAGCATTTT
d_gene: .
v_gene: TRBV14
j_gene: TRBJ1-5
abundance: .

CDR3aa: CASTGGNTEAFF
CDR3nt: TGTGCCAGCACGGGTGGGAACACTGAAGCTTTCTTT
d_gene: .
v_gene: TRBV6-5
j_gene: TRBJ1-1
abundance: .

CDR3aa: CAWSEGQGDGYTF
CDR3nt: TGTGCCTGGAGCGAGGGACAGGGTGATGGCTACACCTTC
d_gene: TRBD1
v_gene: TRBV30
j_gene: TRBJ1-2
abundance: .

CDR3aa: CASSAGMGNSPLHF
CDR3nt: TGTGCCAGCAGCGCCGGGATGGGCAATTCACCCCTCCACTTT
d_gene: .
v_gene: TRBV25-1
j_gene: TRBJ1-6
abundance: .

CDR3aa: CASSTGHGDTEKLFF
CDR3nt: TGTGCCAGCAGCACGGGACACGGGGATACTGAAAAACTGTTTTTT
d_gene: .
v_gene: TRBV5-6
j_gene: TRBJ1-4
abundance: .

CDR3aa: CSVDGGTNEKLFF
CDR3nt: TGCAGCGTTGACGGGGGTACTAATGAAAAACTGTTTTTT
d_gene: .
v_gene: TRBV29-1
j_gene: TRBJ1-4
abundance: .

CDR3aa: CATSTTQGSDSPLHF
CDR3nt: TGTGCCACCAGCACCACCCAGGGATCTGATTCACCCCTCCACTTT
d_gene: .
v_gene: TRBV15
j_gene: TRBJ1-6
abundance: .

CDR3aa: CSVKTGETEAFF
CDR3nt: TGCAGCGTTAAAACGGGGGAGACTGAAGCTTTCTTT
d_gene: .
v_gene: TRBV29-1
j_gene: TRBJ1-1
abundance: few

CDR3aa: CASSPLSGRGGLSPLEQYF
CDR3nt: TGTGCCAGCAGCCCGCTCTCGGGGCGGGGGGGCCTTTCCCCTCTCGAGCAGTACTTC
d_gene: TRBD2
v_gene: TRBV7-9
j_gene: TRBJ2-7
abundance: .

CDR3aa: CATSSSTRELFF
CDR3nt: TGTGCCACCAGCAGTTCCACCCGGGAGCTGTTTTTT
d_gene: .
v_gene: TRBV15
j_gene: TRBJ2-2
abundance: .

CDR3aa: CASSPLGGYTF
CDR3nt: TGTGCCAGCAGTCCCCTCGGTGGCTACACCTTC
d_gene: .
v_gene: TRBV7-9
j_gene: TRBJ1-2
abundance: .

CDR3aa: CASSPGQGGETQYF
CDR3nt: TGTGCCAGCAGCCCCGGACAGGGGGGAGAGACCCAGTACTTC
d_gene: TRBD1
v_gene: TRBV5-6
j_gene: TRBJ2-5
abundance: few

CDR3aa: CASSPLGANYGYTF
CDR3nt: TGTGCCAGCAGCCCCCTGGGGGCTAACTATGGCTACACCTTC
d_gene: .
v_gene: TRBV4-2
j_gene: TRBJ1-2
abundance: few

CDR3aa: CASSFSGRGTDTQYF
CDR3nt: TGTGCCAGCAGCTTTTCGGGGCGAGGCACAGATACGCAGTATTTT
d_gene: .
v_gene: TRBV13
j_gene: TRBJ2-3
abundance: few

CDR3aa: CSVPKGIMNTEAFF
CDR3nt: TGCAGCGTACCAAAGGGGATCATGAACACTGAAGCTTTCTTT
d_gene: .
v_gene: TRBV29-1
j_gene: TRBJ1-1
abundance: .

CDR3aa: CASRDGYTF
CDR3nt: TGTGCCAGCAGAGATGGCTACACCTTC
d_gene: .
v_gene: TRBV5-4
j_gene: TRBJ1-2
abundance: .

CDR3aa: CSVEEASGKAIDNEQFF
CDR3nt: TGCAGCGTTGAAGAGGCTAGCGGAAAGGCAATAGACAATGAGCAGTTCTTC
d_gene: TRBD2
v_gene: TRBV29-1
j_gene: TRBJ2-1
abundance: .

CDR3aa: CASSEGRDQPQHF
CDR3nt: TGTGCCAGCAGTGAAGGCAGGGATCAGCCCCAGCATTTT
d_gene: .
v_gene: TRBV2
j_gene: TRBJ1-5
abundance: .

CDR3aa: CASSGYTEAFF
CDR3nt: TGTGCCAGTAGTGGATACACTGAAGCTTTCTTT
d_gene: .
v_gene: TRBV19
j_gene: TRBJ1-1
abundance: .

CDR3aa: CSGGQGYTEAFF
CDR3nt: TGCAGCGGGGGACAGGGGTACACTGAAGCTTTCTTT
d_gene: TRBD1
v_gene: TRBV29-1
j_gene: TRBJ1-1
abundance: few

CDR3aa: CSVGFPAGPDTQYF
CDR3nt: TGCAGCGTTGGCTTCCCGGCGGGGCCGGATACGCAGTATTTT
d_gene: .
v_gene: TRBV29-1
j_gene: TRBJ2-3
abundance: .

CDR3aa: CASSPRTESQAFF
CDR3nt: TGTGCCAGCAGCCCGCGAACGGAATCCCAAGCTTTCTTT
d_gene: .
v_gene: TRBV9
j_gene: TRBJ1-1
abundance: few

CDR3aa: CASSIIGTSHEQFF
CDR3nt: TGTGCCAGCAGTATTATCGGGACTAGTCATGAGCAGTTCTTC
d_gene: TRBD2
v_gene: TRBV27
j_gene: TRBJ2-1
abundance: .

CDR3aa: CASRTGANSGANVLTF
CDR3nt: TGTGCCAGCAGAACAGGGGCCAACTCTGGGGCCAACGTCCTGACTTTC
d_gene: TRBD1
v_gene: TRBV27
j_gene: TRBJ2-6
abundance: .

CDR3aa: CSATNLLEQFF
CDR3nt: TGCAGTGCTACGAATCTGCTTGAGCAGTTCTTC
d_gene: .
v_gene: TRBV20-1
j_gene: TRBJ2-1
abundance: .

CDR3aa: CASIRTGVSTGELLF
CDR3nt: TGTGCCAGTATCAGGACAGGGGTTTCCACCGGGGAGCTGCTTTTT
d_gene: TRBD1
v_gene: TRBV19
j_gene: TRBJ2-2
abundance: .

CDR3aa: CASSLAVPLSHNEQFF
CDR3nt: TGCGCCAGCAGCTTGGCCGTCCCATTATCCCACAATGAGCAGTTCTTC
d_gene: .
v_gene: TRBV5-1
j_gene: TRBJ2-1
abundance: .

CDR3aa: CASSIAHGEYEQYF
CDR3nt: TGTGCCAGTAGTATAGCCCACGGGGAGTACGAGCAGTACTTC
d_gene: .
v_gene: TRBV19
j_gene: TRBJ2-7
abundance: .

CDR3aa: CASSPRNRLEGYTF
CDR3nt: TGTGCCAGCAGCCCACGGAACCGATTAGAGGGCTACACCTTC
d_gene: .
v_gene: TRBV9
j_gene: TRBJ1-2
abundance: .

CDR3aa: CASSRTAGKETQYF
CDR3nt: TGCGCCAGCAGCCGGACAGCCGGGAAGGAGACCCAGTACTTC
d_gene: .
v_gene: TRBV4-1
j_gene: TRBJ2-5
abundance: once

CDR3aa: CASLLGNTEAFF
CDR3nt: TGTGCCAGCCTTCTAGGGAACACTGAAGCTTTCTTT
d_gene: .
v_gene: TRBV6-1
j_gene: TRBJ1-1
abundance: .

CDR3aa: CASSARRGANVLTF
CDR3nt: TGTGCCAGCAGCGCCCGTAGGGGGGCCAACGTCCTGACTTTC
d_gene: .
v_gene: TRBV9
j_gene: TRBJ2-6
abundance: few

CDR3aa: CASSGGGDEQFF
CDR3nt: TGCGCCAGCAGCGGGGGCGGGGACGAGCAGTTCTTC
d_gene: .
v_gene: TRBV5-1
j_gene: TRBJ2-1
abundance: .

CDR3aa: CSVPGFGGTGELFF
CDR3nt: TGCAGCGTCCCCGGCTTCGGGGGAACCGGGGAGCTGTTTTTT
d_gene: .
v_gene: TRBV29-1
j_gene: TRBJ2-2
abundance: .

CDR3aa: CASHRAGNEWGQPQHF
CDR3nt: TGTGCCAGTCATCGGGCGGGAAACGAATGGGGTCAGCCCCAGCATTTT
d_gene: .
v_gene: TRBV19
j_gene: TRBJ1-5
abundance: .

CDR3aa: CASRSGIPSTDTQYF
CDR3nt: TGTGCCAGCAGATCAGGGATTCCTAGCACAGATACGCAGTATTTT
d_gene: .
v_gene: TRBV27
j_gene: TRBJ2-3
abundance: few

CDR3aa: CSVEGLAGALDYNEQFF
CDR3nt: TGCAGCGTTGAGGGACTAGCGGGGGCCTTGGACTACAATGAGCAGTTCTTC
d_gene: TRBD2
v_gene: TRBV29-1
j_gene: TRBJ2-1
abundance: .

CDR3aa: CSAQQGSEQYF
CDR3nt: TGCAGCGCACAACAGGGTTCCGAGCAGTACTTC
d_gene: .
v_gene: TRBV29-1
j_gene: TRBJ2-7
abundance: .

CDR3aa: CSAPGQGIDGYTF
CDR3nt: TGCAGCGCCCCGGGACAGGGGATTGACGGCTACACCTTC
d_gene: TRBD1
v_gene: TRBV29-1
j_gene: TRBJ1-2
abundance: .

CDR3aa: CAWSVPDSAPTF
CDR3nt: TGTGCCTGGAGTGTACCGGACAGTGCACCCACCTTC
d_gene: .
v_gene: TRBV30
j_gene: TRBJ1-2
abundance: .

CDR3aa: CAISDETPNTEAFF
CDR3nt: TGTGCCATCAGTGATGAGACACCGAACACTGAAGCTTTCTTT
d_gene: .
v_gene: TRBV10-3
j_gene: TRBJ1-1
abundance: many

CDR3aa: CASSFGQGGTYEQYF
CDR3nt: TGTGCCAGCAGTTTCGGACAGGGTGGGACCTACGAGCAGTACTTC
d_gene: TRBD1
v_gene: TRBV13
j_gene: TRBJ2-7
abundance: .

CDR3aa: CAWCGTAWGEQYF
CDR3nt: TGTGCCTGGTGCGGGACAGCCTGGGGGGAGCAGTACTTC
d_gene: .
v_gene: TRBV30
j_gene: TRBJ2-7
abundance: .

CDR3aa: CASSVRVHYGYTF
CDR3nt: TGTGCCAGCAGCGTAAGGGTGCACTATGGCTACACCTTC
d_gene: .
v_gene: TRBV9
j_gene: TRBJ1-2
abundance: .

CDR3aa: CASIGTSGYEQYF
CDR3nt: TGTGCCAGCATCGGGACTAGCGGCTACGAGCAGTACTTC
d_gene: TRBD2
v_gene: TRBV2
j_gene: TRBJ2-7
abundance: .

CDR3aa: CAIRRSGEQYF
CDR3nt: TGTGCCATCAGGAGGTCGGGGGAGCAGTACTTC
d_gene: .
v_gene: TRBV10-3
j_gene: TRBJ2-7
abundance: .

CDR3aa: CASSVGGGTNTGELFF
CDR3nt: TGTGCCAGCAGCGTAGGAGGGGGGACGAACACCGGGGAGCTGTTTTTT
d_gene: .
v_gene: TRBV9
j_gene: TRBJ2-2
abundance: .

CDR3aa: CASSLEVHEQFF
CDR3nt: TGTGCCAGCAGCTTGGAGGTTCATGAGCAGTTCTTC
d_gene: .
v_gene: TRBV5-6
j_gene: TRBJ2-1
abundance: .

CDR3aa: CASSYRDEQFF
CDR3nt: TGTGCCAGCAGTTACCGGGATGAGCAGTTCTTC
d_gene: .
v_gene: TRBV6-5
j_gene: TRBJ2-1
abundance: .

CDR3aa: CASSPPRTGGTEAFF
CDR3nt: TGTGCCAGCAGCCCCCCCCGGACAGGGGGAACTGAAGCTTTCTTT
d_gene: TRBD1
v_gene: TRBV7-9
j_gene: TRBJ1-1
abundance: .

CDR3aa: CASSQDPRTSLEDEQFF
CDR3nt: TGTGCCAGCAGCCAAGATCCCCGGACTAGTCTAGAGGATGAGCAGTTCTTC
d_gene: TRBD2
v_gene: TRBV4-2
j_gene: TRBJ2-1
abundance: .